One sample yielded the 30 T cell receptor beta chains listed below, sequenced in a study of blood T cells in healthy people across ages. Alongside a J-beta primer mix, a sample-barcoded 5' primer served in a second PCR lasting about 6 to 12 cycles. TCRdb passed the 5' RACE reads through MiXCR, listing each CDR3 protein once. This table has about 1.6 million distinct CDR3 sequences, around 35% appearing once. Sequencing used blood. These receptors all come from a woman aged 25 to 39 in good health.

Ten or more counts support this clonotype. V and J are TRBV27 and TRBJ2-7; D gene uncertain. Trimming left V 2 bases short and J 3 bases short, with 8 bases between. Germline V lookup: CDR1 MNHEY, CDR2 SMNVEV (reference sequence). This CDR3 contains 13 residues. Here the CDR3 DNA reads TGTGCCAGCAGTTTAAATCTAAACTACGAGCAGTACTTC. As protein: CASSLNLNYEQYF.

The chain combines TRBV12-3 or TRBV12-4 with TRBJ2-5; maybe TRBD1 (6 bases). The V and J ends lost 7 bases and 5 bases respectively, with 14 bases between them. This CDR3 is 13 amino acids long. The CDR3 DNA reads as TGTGCCAGCAAAACAGGGTTGAGGGAGACCCAGTACTTC. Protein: CASKTGLRETQYF.

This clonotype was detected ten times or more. CDR3 loop: CASSKTTGSYEQYF. The CDR3 coding sequence is TGCGCCAGCAGCAAAACGACAGGGTCCTACGAGCAGTACTTC. The rearrangement links TRBV5-1 to TRBJ2-7; 7 positions match TRBD1. V was pared by 4 bases and J by 1 base, with 5 bases of the junction left unmatched. The CDR3 has 14 amino acids. Germline V gene lookup returns CDR1 SGHRS and CDR2 YFSETQ.

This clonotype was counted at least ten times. CDR3 bases: TGCGCCAGCAGCTTGGATAGGGACACCTACTACGAGCAGTACTTC. This sequence encodes CASSLDRDTYYEQYF. The rearrangement links TRBV5-1 to TRBJ2-7, with D perhaps matching TRBD1 (6 bases). There are 15 residues in the CDR3. CDR1 is SGHRS, CDR2 YFSETQ, per germline. The V gene lost 0 bases and the J gene lost 3 bases, with 13 bases spanning the gap.

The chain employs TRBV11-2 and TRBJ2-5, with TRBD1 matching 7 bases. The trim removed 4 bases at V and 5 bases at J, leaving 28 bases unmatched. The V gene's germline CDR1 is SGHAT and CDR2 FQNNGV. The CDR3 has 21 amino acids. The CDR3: CASSSPGGKMGWWVHGETQYF. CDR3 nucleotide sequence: TGTGCCAGCAGCTCGCCAGGGGGAAAGATGGGCTGGTGGGTCCACGGTGAGACCCAGTACTTC.

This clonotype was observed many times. Here the CDR3 DNA reads TGTGCCAGCAGTGACTGGCAGCCTTCCTACGAGCAGTACTTC. Translation gives CASSDWQPSYEQYF. V is TRBV6-1 and J is TRBJ2-7; D is uncertain. The germline V and J ends were trimmed by 3 bases and 1 base, with 10 bases remaining between them. CDR3 length: 14 residues. CDR1 MNHNS and CDR2 SASEGT come from the germline V gene.

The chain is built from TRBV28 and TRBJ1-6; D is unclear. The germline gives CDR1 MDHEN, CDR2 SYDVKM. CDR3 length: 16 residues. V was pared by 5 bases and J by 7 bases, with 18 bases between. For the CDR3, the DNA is TGTGCCAGCAGTGGAATCAACAGTAGATGGAATTCACCCCTCCACTTT. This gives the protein CASSGINSRWNSPLHF.

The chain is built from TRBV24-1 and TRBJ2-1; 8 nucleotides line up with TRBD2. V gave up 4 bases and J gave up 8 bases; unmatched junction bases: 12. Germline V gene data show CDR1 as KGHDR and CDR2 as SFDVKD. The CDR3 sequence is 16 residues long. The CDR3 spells CATSDRGGPMGHEQFF. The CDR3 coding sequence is TGTGCCACCAGTGACCGGGGGGGCCCTATGGGGCATGAGCAGTTCTTC.

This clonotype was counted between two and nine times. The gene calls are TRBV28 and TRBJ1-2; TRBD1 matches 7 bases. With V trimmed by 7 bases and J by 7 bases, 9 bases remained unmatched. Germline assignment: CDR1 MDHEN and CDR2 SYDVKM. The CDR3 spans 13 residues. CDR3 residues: CASTLYAGGGYTF. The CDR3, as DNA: TGTGCCAGCACCTTGTATGCAGGGGGTGGCTACACCTTC.

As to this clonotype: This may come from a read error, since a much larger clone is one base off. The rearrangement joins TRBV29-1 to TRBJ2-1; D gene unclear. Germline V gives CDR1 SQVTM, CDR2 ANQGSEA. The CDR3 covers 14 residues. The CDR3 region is CSVGLALGYTEQFF. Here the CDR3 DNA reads TGCAGCGTTGGTCTGGCGTTGGGTTACACTGAGCAGTTCTTC.

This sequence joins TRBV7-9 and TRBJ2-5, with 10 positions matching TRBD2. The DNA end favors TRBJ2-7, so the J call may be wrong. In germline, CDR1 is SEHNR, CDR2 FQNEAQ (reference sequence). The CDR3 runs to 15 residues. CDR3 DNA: TGTGCCAGCAGCTTAGAGGGACTAGCGAGTGCCGAGCAGTACTTC. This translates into CASSLEGLASAEQYF.

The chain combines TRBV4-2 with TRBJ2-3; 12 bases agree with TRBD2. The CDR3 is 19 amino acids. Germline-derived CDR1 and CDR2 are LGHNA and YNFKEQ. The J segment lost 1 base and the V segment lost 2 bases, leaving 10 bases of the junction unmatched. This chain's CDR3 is CASSQLMAASGRGTDTQYF. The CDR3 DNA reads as TGTGCCAGCAGCCAACTCATGGCTGCTAGCGGGAGGGGCACAGATACGCAGTATTTT.

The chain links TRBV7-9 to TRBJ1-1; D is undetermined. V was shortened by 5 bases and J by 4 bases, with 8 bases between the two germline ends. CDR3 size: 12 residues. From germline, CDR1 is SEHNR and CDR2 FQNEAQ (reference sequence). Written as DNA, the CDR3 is TGTGCCAGCAGCCGCGGGAGCACTGAAGCTTTCTTT. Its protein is CASSRGSTEAFF.

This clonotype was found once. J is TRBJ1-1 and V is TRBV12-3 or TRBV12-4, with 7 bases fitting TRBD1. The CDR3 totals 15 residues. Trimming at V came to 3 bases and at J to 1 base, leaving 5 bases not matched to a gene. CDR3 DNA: TGTGCCAGCAGTTTCAGGGGGGCGGCGAACACTGAAGCTTTCTTT. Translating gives CASSFRGAANTEAFF.

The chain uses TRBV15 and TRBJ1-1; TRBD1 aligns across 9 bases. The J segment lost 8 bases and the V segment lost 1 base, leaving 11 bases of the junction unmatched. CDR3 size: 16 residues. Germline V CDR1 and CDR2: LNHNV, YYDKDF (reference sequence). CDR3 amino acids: CATSRGPGQGTPEAFF. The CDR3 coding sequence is TGTGCCACCAGCAGAGGGCCGGGACAGGGAACCCCCGAAGCTTTCTTT.

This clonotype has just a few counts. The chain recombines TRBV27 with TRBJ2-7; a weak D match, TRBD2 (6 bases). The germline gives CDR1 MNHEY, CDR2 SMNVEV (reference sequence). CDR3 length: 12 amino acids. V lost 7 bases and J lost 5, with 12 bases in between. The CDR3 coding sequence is TGTGCCAGCATGCGGGGTGGGGACGAGCAGTACTTC. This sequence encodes CASMRGGDEQYF.

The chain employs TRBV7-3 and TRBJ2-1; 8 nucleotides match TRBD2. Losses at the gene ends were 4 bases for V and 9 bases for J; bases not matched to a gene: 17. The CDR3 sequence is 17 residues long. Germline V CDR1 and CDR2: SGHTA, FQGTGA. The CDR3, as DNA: TGTGCCAGCAGCTCCCCTACTAGCGGTAGAGTAGGTGGTGAGCAGTTCTTC. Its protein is CASSSPTSGRVGGEQFF.

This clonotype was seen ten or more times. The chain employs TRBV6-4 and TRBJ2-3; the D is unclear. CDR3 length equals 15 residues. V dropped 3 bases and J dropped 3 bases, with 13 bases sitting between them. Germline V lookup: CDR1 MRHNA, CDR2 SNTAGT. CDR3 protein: CASSERATGTDTQYF. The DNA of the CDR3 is TGTGCCAGCAGTGAACGGGCAACTGGAACAGATACGCAGTATTTT.

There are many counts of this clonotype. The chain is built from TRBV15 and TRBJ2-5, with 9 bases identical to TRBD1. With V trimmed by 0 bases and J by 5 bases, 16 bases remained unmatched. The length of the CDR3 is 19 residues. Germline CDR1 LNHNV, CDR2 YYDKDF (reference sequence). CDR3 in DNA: TGTGCCACCAGCAGAGATTATCCCTTTCGGGACAGGGTGCGCGAGACCCAGTACTTC. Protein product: CATSRDYPFRDRVRETQYF.

CDR3 residues: CASSEARGRDEAFF. The CDR3, as DNA: TGTGCCAGCAGTGAAGCGCGGGGTAGGGATGAAGCTTTCTTT. The rearrangement uses TRBV6-1 and TRBJ1-1; no clear D gene. CDR3 length: 14 amino acids. Germline CDR1 is MNHNS and CDR2 is SASEGT. V was cut by 0 bases and J by 7 bases, with 12 bases left in between.

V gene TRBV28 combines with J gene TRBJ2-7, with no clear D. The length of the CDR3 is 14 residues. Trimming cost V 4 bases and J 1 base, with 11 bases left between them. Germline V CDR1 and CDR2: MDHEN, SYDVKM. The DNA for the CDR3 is TGTGCCAGCAGTTCAGACTTCCGGTCCTACGAGCAGTACTTC. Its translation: CASSSDFRSYEQYF.

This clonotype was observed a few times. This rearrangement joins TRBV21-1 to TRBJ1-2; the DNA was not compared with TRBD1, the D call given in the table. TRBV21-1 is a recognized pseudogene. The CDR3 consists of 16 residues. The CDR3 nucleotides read TGTGCCAGCAGCAAAATATTGAGGGGGCTTGACTATGGCTACACCTTC. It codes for CASSKILRGLDYGYTF.

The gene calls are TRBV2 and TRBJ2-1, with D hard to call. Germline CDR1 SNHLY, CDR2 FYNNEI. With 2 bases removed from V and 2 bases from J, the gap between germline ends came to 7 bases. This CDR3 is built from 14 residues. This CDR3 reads CASSEKWTYNEQFF. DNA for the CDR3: TGTGCCAGCAGTGAAAAGTGGACCTACAATGAGCAGTTCTTC.

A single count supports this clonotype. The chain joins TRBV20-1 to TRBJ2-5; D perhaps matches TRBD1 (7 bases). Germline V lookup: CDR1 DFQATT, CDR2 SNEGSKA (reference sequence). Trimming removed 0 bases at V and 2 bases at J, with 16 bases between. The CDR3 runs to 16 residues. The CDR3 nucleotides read TGCAGTGCTAGAGATTGGGGGAGGACAGGTCAAGAGACCCAGTACTTC. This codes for CSARDWGRTGQETQYF.

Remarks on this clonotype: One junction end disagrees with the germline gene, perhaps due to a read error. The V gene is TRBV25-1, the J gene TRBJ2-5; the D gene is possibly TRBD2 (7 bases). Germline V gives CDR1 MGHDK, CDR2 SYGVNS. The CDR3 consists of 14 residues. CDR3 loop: CASSEGGLGEIQYF. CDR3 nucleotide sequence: TGTGCCAGCAGTGAGGGGGGGCTTGGGGAGATCCAGTACTTC.

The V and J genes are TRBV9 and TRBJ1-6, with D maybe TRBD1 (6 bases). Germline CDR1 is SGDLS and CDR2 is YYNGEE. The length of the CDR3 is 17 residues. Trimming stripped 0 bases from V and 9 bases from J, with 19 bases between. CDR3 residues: CASSVAPGGGIGSPLHF. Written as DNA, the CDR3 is TGTGCCAGCAGCGTAGCCCCCGGGGGGGGCATTGGTTCACCCCTCCACTTT.

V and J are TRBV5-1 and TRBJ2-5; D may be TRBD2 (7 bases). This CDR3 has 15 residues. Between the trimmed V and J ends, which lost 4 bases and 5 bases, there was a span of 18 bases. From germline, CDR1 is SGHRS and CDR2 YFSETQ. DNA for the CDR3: TGCGCCAGCAGCCTCCGTCCAGGGGAGGGGGAGACCCAGTACTTC. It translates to CASSLRPGEGETQYF.

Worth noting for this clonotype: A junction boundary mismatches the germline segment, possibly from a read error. The CDR3 here is CASSYRFRGRSAYEQYF. CDR3 nucleotide sequence: TGCGCCAGCAGTTACCGATTTAGGGGGCGTTCCGCCTACGAGCAGTACTTC. J is TRBJ2-7 and V is TRBV6-5; 7 bases align to TRBD1. The CDR3 covers 17 residues. Germline V CDR1 and CDR2: MNHEY, SVGAGI.

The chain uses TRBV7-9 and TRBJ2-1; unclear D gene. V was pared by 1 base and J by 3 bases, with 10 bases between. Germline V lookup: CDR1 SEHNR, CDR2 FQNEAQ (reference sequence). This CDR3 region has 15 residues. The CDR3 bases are TGTGCCAGCAGCTTAGTTGGCGGATACTACAATGAGCAGTTCTTC. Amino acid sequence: CASSLVGGYYNEQFF. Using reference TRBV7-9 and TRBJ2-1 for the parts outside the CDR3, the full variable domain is DTGVSQNPRHKITKRGQNVTFRCDPISEHNRLYWYRQTLGQGPEFLTYFQNEAQLEKSRLLSDRFSAERPKGSFSTLEIQRTEQGDSAMYLCASSLVGGYYNEQFFGPGTRLTVL.

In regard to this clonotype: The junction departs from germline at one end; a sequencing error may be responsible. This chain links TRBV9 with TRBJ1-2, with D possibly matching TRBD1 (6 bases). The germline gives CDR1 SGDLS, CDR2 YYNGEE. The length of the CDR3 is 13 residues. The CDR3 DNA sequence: TGTGCCAGCAGCCGGACAGACAACTATGGCCACACCTTC. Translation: CASSRTDNYGHTF.